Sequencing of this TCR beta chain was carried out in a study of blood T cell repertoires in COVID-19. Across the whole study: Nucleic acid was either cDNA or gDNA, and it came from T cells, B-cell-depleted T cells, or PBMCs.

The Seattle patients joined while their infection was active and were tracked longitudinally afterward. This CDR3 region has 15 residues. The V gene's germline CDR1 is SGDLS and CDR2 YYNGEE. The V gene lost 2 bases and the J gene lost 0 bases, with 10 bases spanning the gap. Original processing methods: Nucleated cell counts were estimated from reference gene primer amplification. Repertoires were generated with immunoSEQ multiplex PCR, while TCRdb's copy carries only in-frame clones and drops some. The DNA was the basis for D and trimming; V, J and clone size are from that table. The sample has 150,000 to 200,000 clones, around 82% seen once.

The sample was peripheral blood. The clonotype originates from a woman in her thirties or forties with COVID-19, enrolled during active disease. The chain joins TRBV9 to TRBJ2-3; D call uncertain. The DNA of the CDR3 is TGTGCCAGCAGCGTTGCAATGGGCAGCACAGATACGCAGTATTTT. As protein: CASSVAMGSTDTQYF. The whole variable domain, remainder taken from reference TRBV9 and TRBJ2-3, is DSGVTQTPKHLITATGQRVTLRCSPRSGDLSVYWYQQSLDQGLQFLIQYYNGEERAKGNILERFSAQQFPDLHSELNLSSLELGDSALYFCASSVAMGSTDTQYFGPGTRLTVL.